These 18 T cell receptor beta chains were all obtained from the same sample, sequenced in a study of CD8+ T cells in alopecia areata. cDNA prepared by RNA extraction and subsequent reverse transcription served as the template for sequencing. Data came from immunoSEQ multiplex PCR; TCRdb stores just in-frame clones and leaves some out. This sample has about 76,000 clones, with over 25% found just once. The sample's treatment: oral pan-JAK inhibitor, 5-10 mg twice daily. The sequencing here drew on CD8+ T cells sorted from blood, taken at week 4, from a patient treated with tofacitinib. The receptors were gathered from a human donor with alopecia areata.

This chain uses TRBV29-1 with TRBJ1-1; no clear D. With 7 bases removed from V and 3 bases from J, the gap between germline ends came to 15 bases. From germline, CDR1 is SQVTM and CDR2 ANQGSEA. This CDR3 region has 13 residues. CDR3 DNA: TGCAGCGGCCAAGGGAGTCTGGACACTGAAGCTTTCTTT. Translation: CSGQGSLDTEAFF. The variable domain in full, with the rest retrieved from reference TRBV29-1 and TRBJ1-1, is SAVISQKPSRDICQRGTSLTIQCQVDSQVTMMFWYRQQPGQSLTLIATANQGSEATYESGFVIDKFPISRPNLTFSTLTVSNMSPEDSSIYLCSGQGSLDTEAFFGQGTRLTVV.

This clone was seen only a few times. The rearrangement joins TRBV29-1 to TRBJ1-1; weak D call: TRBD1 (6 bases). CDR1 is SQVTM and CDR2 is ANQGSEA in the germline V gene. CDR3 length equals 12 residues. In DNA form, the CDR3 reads TGCAGTTTACAGGGAACATCCACTGAAGCTTTCTTT. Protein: CSLQGTSTEAFF.

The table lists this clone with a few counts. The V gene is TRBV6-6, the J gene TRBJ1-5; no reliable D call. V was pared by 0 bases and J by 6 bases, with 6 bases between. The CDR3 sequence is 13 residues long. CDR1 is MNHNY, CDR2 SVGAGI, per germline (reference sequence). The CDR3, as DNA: TGTGCCAGCAGTTACTCGCCAGTTCAGCCCCAGCATTTT. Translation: CASSYSPVQPQHF.

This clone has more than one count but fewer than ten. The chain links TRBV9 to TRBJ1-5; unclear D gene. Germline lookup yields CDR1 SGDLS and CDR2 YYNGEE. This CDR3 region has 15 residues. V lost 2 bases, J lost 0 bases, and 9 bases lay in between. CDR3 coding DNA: TGTGCCAGCAGCGTTAGTCCTTTTAGCAATCAGCCCCAGCATTTT. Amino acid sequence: CASSVSPFSNQPQHF.

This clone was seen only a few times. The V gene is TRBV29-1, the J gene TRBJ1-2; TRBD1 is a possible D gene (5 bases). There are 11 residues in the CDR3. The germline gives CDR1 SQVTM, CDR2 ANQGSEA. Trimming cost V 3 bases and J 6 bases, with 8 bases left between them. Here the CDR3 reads CSVDVRDGYTF. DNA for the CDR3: TGCAGCGTTGATGTCAGGGATGGCTACACCTTC.

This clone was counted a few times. CDR3 sequence reads: CASSLGGAEAFF. CDR3 nucleotide sequence: TGTGCCAGCAGCTTAGGGGGAGCTGAAGCTTTCTTT. This chain joins TRBV7-9 and TRBJ1-1; no reliable D call. The CDR3 runs to 12 residues. Per germline, CDR1 SEHNR and CDR2 FQNEAQ (reference sequence). V lost 1 base, J lost 6 bases, and 6 bases lay in between.

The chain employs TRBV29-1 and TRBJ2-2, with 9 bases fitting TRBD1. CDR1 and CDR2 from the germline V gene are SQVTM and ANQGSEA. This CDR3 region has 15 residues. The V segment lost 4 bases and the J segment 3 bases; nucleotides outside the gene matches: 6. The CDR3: CSVGWTGVHTGELFF. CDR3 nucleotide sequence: TGCAGCGTTGGGTGGACAGGGGTGCACACCGGGGAGCTGTTTTTT.

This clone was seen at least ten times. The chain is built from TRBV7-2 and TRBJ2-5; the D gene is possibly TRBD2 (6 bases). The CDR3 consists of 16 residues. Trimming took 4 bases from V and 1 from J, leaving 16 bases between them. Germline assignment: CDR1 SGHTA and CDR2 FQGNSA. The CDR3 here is CASSSGGAGIQETQYF. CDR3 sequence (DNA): TGTGCCAGCAGCTCCGGCGGAGCGGGTATCCAAGAGACCCAGTACTTC.

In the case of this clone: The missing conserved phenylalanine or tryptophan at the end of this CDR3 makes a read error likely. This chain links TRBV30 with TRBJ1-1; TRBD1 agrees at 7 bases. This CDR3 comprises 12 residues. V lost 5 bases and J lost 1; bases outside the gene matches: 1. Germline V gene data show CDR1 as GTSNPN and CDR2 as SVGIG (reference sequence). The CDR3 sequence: CAWGDRNTEAFL. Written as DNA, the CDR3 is TGTGCCTGGGGGGACAGGAACACTGAAGCTTTCCTT.

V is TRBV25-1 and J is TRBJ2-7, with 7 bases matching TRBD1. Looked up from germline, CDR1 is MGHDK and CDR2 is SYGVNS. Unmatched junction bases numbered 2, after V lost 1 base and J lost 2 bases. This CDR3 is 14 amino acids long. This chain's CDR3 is CASSESDRTYEQYF. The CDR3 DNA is TGTGCCAGCAGTGAATCGGACAGGACCTACGAGCAGTACTTC.

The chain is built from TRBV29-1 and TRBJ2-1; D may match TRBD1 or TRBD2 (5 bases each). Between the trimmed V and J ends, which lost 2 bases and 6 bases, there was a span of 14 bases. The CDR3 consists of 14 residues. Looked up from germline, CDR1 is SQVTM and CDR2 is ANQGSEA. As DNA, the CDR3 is TGCAGCGTTGAACGAGGGGCCTATTTCAATGAGCAGTTCTTC. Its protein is CSVERGAYFNEQFF.

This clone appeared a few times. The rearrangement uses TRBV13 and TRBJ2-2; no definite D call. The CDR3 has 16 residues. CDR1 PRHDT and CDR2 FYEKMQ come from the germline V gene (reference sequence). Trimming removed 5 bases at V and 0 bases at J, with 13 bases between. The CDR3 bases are TGTGCCAGCAGCAATGCGTGGAAAGCGAACACCGGGGAGCTGTTTTTT. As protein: CASSNAWKANTGELFF.

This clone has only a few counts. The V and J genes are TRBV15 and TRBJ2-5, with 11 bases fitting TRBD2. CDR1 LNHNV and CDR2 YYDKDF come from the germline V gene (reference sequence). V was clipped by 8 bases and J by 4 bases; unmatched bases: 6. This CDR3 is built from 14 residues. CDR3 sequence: CATQETSGIETQYF. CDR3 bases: TGTGCCACCCAAGAGACTAGCGGGATAGAGACCCAGTACTTC. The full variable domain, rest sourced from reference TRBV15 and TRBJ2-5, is DAMVIQNPRYQVTQFGKPVTLSCSQTLNHNVMYWYQQKSSQAPKLLFHYYDKDFNNEADTPDNFQSRRPNTSFCFLDIRSPGLGDTAMYLCATQETSGIETQYFGPGTRLLVL.

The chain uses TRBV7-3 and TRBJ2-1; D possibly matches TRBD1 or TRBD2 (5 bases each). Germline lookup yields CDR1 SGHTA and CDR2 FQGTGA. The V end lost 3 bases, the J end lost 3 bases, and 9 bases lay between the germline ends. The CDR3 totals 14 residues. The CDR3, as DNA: TGTGCCAGCAGCTTCTGGGGGAGCTACAATGAGCAGTTCTTC. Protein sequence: CASSFWGSYNEQFF.

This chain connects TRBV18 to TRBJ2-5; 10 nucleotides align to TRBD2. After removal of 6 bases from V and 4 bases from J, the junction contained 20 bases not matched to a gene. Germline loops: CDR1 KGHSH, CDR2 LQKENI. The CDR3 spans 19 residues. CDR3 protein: CASSSYYRVGLAAGETQYF. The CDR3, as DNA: TGTGCCAGCTCGTCCTACTACAGGGTTGGACTAGCGGCAGGAGAGACCCAGTACTTC.

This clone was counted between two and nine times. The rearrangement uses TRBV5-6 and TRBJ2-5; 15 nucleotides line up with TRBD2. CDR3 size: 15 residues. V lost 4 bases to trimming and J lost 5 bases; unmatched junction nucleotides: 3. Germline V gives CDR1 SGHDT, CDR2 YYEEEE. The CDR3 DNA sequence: TGTGCCAGCAGCCCTGGACTAGCGGGAGGGGAGACCCAGTACTTC. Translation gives CASSPGLAGGETQYF.

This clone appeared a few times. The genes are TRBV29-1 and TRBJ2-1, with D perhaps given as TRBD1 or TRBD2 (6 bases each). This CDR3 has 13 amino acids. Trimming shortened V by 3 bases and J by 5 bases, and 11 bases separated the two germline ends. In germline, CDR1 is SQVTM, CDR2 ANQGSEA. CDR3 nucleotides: TGCAGCGTTGAGGCGGGACATAACAATGAGCAGTTCTTC. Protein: CSVEAGHNNEQFF.

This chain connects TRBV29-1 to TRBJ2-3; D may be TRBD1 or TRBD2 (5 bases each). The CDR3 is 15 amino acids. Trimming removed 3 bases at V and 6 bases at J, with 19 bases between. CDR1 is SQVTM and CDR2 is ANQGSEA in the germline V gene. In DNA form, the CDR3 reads TGCAGCGTTGACGGGCCCGGGACGGTCTGGGATACGCAGTATTTT. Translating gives CSVDGPGTVWDTQYF.